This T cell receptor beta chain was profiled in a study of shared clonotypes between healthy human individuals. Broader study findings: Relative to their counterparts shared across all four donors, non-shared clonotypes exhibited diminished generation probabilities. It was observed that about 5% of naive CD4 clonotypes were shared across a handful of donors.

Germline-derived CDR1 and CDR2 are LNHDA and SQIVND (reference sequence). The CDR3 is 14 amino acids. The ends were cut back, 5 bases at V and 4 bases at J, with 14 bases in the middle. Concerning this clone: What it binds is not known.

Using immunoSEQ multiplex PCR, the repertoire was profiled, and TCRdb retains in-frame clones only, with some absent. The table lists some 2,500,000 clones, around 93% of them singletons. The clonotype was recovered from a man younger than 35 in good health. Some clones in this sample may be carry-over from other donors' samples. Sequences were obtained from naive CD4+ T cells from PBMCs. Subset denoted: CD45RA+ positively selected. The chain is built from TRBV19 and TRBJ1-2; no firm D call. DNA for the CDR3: TGTGCCAGTAGTCGGGAAGTCCGGGGCTATGGCTACACCTTC. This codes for CASSREVRGYGYTF.